This T cell receptor (beta chain) was profiled in a study of glioma-infiltrating T cells after dendritic cell vaccination. The protocol was immunoSEQ multiplex PCR, while the TCRdb copy is restricted to in-frame clones and leaves out a portion. The sample comprises 100,000 or so clones, 85% to 90% of which are singletons, and approximately 2.7% rests with the top ten. Stated time point: after dendritic cell vaccination, including at tumor progression/relapse. This clone was seen more than once but under ten times. V was pared by 4 bases and J by 6 bases, with 0 bases of the junction left unmatched. The CDR3 loop spans 12 amino acids. Germline CDR1 and CDR2: SGHAT and FQNNGV.

The sequences come from blood, collected after dendritic cell vaccination. The J gene is TRBJ2-1, the V gene TRBV11-2; 7 bases align to TRBD1. The TCR comes from a human donor with glioblastoma. This chain's CDR3 is CASSSGGNEQFF. CDR3 DNA: TGTGCCAGCAGCTCAGGGGGCAATGAGCAGTTCTTC. Together with reference TRBV11-2 and TRBJ2-1, the CDR3 gives the full variable domain: EAGVAQSPRYKIIEKRQSVAFWCNPISGHATLYWYQQILGQGPKLLIQFQNNGVVDDSQLPKDRFSAERLKGVDSTLKIQPAKLEDSAVYLCASSSGGNEQFFGPGTRLTVL.